This TCR beta chain was sequenced in a study of blood T cells in healthy people across ages. Next came a second PCR, run for about 6 to 11 cycles, which used a sample-barcoded 5' primer along with a J-beta primer mix. TCRdb recomputed calls from the 5' RACE reads with MiXCR, one row per CDR3 protein. The sample holds hundreds of thousands of distinct CDR3 sequences; 40% to 65% are singletons and the top ten take approximately 13%. V dropped 4 bases and J dropped 4 bases, with 7 bases sitting between them. This CDR3 has 12 amino acids. Germline-derived CDR1 and CDR2 are MDHEN and SYDVKM. The gene calls are TRBV28 and TRBJ2-5; D call uncertain. The sequence was obtained from a woman at least 80 years old in good health. The sequenced sample was blood. CDR3 in amino acids: CASSSKRETQYF. CDR3 coding DNA: TGTGCCAGCAGTTCCAAAAGAGAGACCCAGTACTTC.